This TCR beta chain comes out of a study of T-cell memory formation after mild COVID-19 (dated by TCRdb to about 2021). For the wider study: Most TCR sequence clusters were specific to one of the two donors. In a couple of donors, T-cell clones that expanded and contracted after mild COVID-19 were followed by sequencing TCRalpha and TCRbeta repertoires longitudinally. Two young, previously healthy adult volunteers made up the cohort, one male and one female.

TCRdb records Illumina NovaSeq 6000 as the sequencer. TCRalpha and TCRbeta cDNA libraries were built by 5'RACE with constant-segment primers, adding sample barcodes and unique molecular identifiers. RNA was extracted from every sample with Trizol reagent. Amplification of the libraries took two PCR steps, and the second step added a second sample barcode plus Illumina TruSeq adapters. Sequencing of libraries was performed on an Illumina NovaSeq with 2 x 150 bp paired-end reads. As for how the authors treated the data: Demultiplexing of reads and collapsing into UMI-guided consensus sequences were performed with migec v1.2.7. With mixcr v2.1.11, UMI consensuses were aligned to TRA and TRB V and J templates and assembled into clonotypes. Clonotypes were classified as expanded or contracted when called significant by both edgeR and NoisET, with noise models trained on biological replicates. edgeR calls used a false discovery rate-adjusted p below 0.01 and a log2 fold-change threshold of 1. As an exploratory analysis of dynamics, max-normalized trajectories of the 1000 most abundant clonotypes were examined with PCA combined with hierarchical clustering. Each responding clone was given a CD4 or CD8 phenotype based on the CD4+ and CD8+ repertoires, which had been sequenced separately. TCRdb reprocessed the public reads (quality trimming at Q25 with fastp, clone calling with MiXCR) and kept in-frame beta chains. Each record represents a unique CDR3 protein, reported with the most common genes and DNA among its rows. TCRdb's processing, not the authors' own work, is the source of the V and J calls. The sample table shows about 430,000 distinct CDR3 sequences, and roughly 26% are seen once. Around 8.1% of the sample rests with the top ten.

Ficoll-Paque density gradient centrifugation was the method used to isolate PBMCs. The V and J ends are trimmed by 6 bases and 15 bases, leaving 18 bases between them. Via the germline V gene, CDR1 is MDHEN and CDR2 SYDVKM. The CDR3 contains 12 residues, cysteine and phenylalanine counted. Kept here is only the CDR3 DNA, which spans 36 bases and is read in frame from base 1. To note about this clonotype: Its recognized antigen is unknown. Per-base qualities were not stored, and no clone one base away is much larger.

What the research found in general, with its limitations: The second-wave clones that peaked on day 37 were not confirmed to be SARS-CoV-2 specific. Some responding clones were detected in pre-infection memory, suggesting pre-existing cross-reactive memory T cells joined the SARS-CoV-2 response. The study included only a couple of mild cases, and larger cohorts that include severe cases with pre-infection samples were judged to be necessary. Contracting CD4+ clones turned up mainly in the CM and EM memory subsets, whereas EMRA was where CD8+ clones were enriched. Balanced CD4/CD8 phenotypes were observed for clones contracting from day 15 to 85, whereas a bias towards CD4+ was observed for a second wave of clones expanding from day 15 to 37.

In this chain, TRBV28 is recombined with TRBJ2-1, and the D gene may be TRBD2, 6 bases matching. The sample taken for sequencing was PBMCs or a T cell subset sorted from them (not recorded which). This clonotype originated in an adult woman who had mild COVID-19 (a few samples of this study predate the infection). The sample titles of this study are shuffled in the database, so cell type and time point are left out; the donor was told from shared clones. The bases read TGTGCCAGCAGCTTCGGCGGGATGGTCCCGTTCTTC. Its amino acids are CASSFGGMVPFF.